The rows below give T cell receptor beta chains drawn from one sample of a study of T cell repertoires in cytomegalovirus infection. TCRdb fed the reads into MiXCR, producing one record per CDR3 protein. Of approximately 170,000 distinct CDR3 sequences detected, 15% to 20% appear once; the ten largest clones hold 18%. The source material was CD8+ T cells from PBMCs. The receptors were gathered from a human donor in good health (CMV status not recorded). Some clones in this sample may be carry-over from other donors' samples. The CDR3 runs from the conserved cysteine through the conserved F or W. A D gene is named only where the DNA matches it firmly. Only some rows state a clone size, as once, few, many or a class for expanded clones.

j_call | d_call | clone_size | v_call | cdr3_nt | cdr3_aa
TRBJ2-1 | NA | NA | TRBV25-1 | TGTGCCAGCAGTTCCGGGACCCGGAATGAGCAGTTCTTC | CASSSGTRNEQFF
TRBJ2-1 | NA | few | TRBV4-3 | TGCGCCAGCAGCCAAGGGGAAGGTGAGCAGTTCTTC | CASSQGEGEQFF
TRBJ2-3 | NA | many | TRBV9 | TGTGCCAGCAGCGCGAGCATGGGACGGCTTAGCACAGATACGCAGTATTTT | CASSASMGRLSTDTQYF
TRBJ2-3 | TRBD2 | NA | TRBV7-8 | TGTGCCAGCAGCATGAATAGCGGGGGGGCAGATACGCAGTATTTT | CASSMNSGGADTQYF
TRBJ2-1 | NA | NA | TRBV7-6 | TGTGCCAGCAGCTTAAGGGCAGGAGACAATGAGCAGTTCTTC | CASSLRAGDNEQFF
TRBJ1-2 | TRBD1 | NA | TRBV6-5 | TGTGCCAGCAGTGCCCGGGACAGGGGGCGCAAGGGCTACACCTTC | CASSARDRGRKGYTF
TRBJ2-7 | NA | few | TRBV7-2 | TGTGCCAGCAGCTTAGTAACTCCGGGGGAGCAGTACTTC | CASSLVTPGEQYF
TRBJ2-2 | TRBD2 | NA | TRBV19 | TGTGCCAGTAATAGCGGGGCATACACCGGGGAGCTGTTTTTT | CASNSGAYTGELFF
TRBJ2-3 | NA | NA | TRBV6-2/TRBV6-3 | TGTGCCAGCAGAGGGGGGCCAGATACGCAGTATTTT | CASRGGPDTQYF
TRBJ2-1 | TRBD1 | few | TRBV7-9 | TGTGCCAGCAGCTCAAGGACAGGGAGCTCCTACAATGAGCAGTTCTTC | CASSSRTGSSYNEQFF
TRBJ2-5 | TRBD1 | few | TRBV5-1 | TGCGCCAGCAGCTGGGGACAGGGGACCCAAGAGACCCAGTACTTC | CASSWGQGTQETQYF
TRBJ2-7 | NA | NA | TRBV29-1 | TGCAGCGTTGAAGATCCGGCGGCCTACGAGCAGTACTTC | CSVEDPAAYEQYF
TRBJ1-4 | NA | NA | TRBV7-6 | TGTGCCAGCAGCCTCAATAGAGCAACTAATGAAAAACTGTTTTTT | CASSLNRATNEKLFF
TRBJ1-2 | NA | NA | TRBV29-1 | TGCAGCGCCCCGGGGGGGCCAGATGGCTACACCTTC | CSAPGGPDGYTF
TRBJ2-7 | NA | many | TRBV6-2/TRBV6-3 | TGTGCCAGCAGTTTTATCACTTACACCTACGAGCAGTACTTC | CASSFITYTYEQYF
TRBJ2-7 | NA | NA | TRBV12-5 | TGTGCTAGTGGTTTGGTAAGCAAGGGACCCAACGAGCAGTACTTC | CASGLVSKGPNEQYF
TRBJ1-2 | NA | few | TRBV7-2 | TGTGCCAGCAGCTTAGCGGGTTTTGGGAACTATGGCTACACCTTC | CASSLAGFGNYGYTF
TRBJ2-6 | TRBD1 | NA | TRBV7-9 | TGTGCCAGCAGCTTTCCTCCGGGACAGGGATTCTCTGGGGCCAACGTCCTGACTTTC | CASSFPPGQGFSGANVLTF
TRBJ1-1 | NA | few | TRBV7-8 | TGTGCCAGCAGCTTAACAGTTAGAACGGCTGAAGCTTTCTTT | CASSLTVRTAEAFF
TRBJ1-5 | NA | many | TRBV7-2 | TGTGCCAGCAGCTTATTCGTGGAGGGATATAGCAATCAGCCCCAGCATTTT | CASSLFVEGYSNQPQHF
TRBJ2-1 | TRBD2 | few | TRBV19 | TGTGCCAGTAGTCTCGGGACTAGCGGGACCCATGAGCAGTTCTTC | CASSLGTSGTHEQFF
TRBJ1-5 | NA | NA | TRBV28 | TGTGCCAGCAGTAACGCTCAGCCCCAGCATTTT | CASSNAQPQHF
TRBJ2-1 | NA | few | TRBV7-2 | TGTGCCAGCAGTTTGTCGCAGGGGGGCGGTGAGCAGTTCTTC | CASSLSQGGGEQFF
TRBJ2-7 | TRBD2 | NA | TRBV6-5 | TGTGCCCGCAGTTACGGTCTAGCGGGATACGAGCAGTACTTC | CARSYGLAGYEQYF
TRBJ2-2 | NA | few | TRBV7-2 | TGTGCCAGCAGCCCCGGGGCGGTCCACACCGGGGAGCTGTTTTTT | CASSPGAVHTGELFF
TRBJ2-5 | TRBD2 | NA | TRBV20-1 | TGCAGTGCTAGCCGGACTAGCGGGAGTTGGGAGACCCAGTACTTC | CSASRTSGSWETQYF
TRBJ2-1 | NA | NA | TRBV7-9 | TGTGCCAGCAGCTTTTCCGATATTCCGGGCTACAATGAGCAGTTCTTC | CASSFSDIPGYNEQFF
TRBJ2-1 | NA | few | TRBV7-9 | TGTGCCAGCAGCGCGTCCACTTCGGGACTCCCTAACGAGGAGCAGTTCTTC | CASSASTSGLPNEEQFF
TRBJ2-1 | TRBD2 | NA | TRBV7-9 | TGTGCCAGCACAAGCGGGGGGCCCTACAATGAGCAGTTCTTC | CASTSGGPYNEQFF
TRBJ1-5 | TRBD1 | many | TRBV7-2 | TGTGCCAGCAGCCCCGGACAGGGGCCCAATCAGCCCCAGCATTTT | CASSPGQGPNQPQHF
TRBJ2-7 | TRBD2 | NA | TRBV7-2 | TGTGCCAGCAGCAGACACGGGCTAGCGGGAGAGAGCTCCTACGAGCAGTACTTC | CASSRHGLAGESSYEQYF
TRBJ1-2 | TRBD1 | few | TRBV20-1 | TGCAGTGCTTTAGGAAAGGGACAGGGGATTTTTGACTATGGCTACACCTTC | CSALGKGQGIFDYGYTF
TRBJ2-3 | TRBD1 | few | TRBV7-2 | TGTGCCAGCAGCCGGACAGGGGGCAGGGCAGATACGCAGTATTTT | CASSRTGGRADTQYF
TRBJ1-5 | NA | NA | TRBV4-3 | TGCGCCAGCAGCCCTCGTACGAATAGCAATCAGCCCCAGCATTTT | CASSPRTNSNQPQHF
TRBJ1-2 | NA | NA | TRBV12-3/TRBV12-4 | TGTGCCAGCAGTTTAGGGCGCTATGGCTACACCTTC | CASSLGRYGYTF
TRBJ2-1 | NA | NA | TRBV28 | TGTGCCAGCACCCCAGGGCTCTCCTACAATGAGCAGTTCTTC | CASTPGLSYNEQFF
TRBJ2-1 | NA | few | TRBV4-2 | TGTGCCAGCAGCCAAGAAACCGGGAGCTCCTACAATGAGCAGTTCTTC | CASSQETGSSYNEQFF
TRBJ1-1 | NA | few | TRBV6-2/TRBV6-3 | TGTGCCAGCAGTACCATATCCTGGGCTGAAGCTTTCTTT | CASSTISWAEAFF
TRBJ1-5 | NA | NA | TRBV5-5 | TGTGCCAGCAGCCATTTCAGCGGACCCAATCAGCCCCAGCATTTT | CASSHFSGPNQPQHF
TRBJ1-5 | NA | few | TRBV28 | TGTGCCAGCAGTTTCCGGGTCGGGGGACGGAGCAATCAGCCCCAGCATTTT | CASSFRVGGRSNQPQHF
TRBJ2-5 | TRBD2 | few | TRBV7-2 | TGTGCCAGCAGCTTACACCCCGGGACTAGCAGAGAGACCCAGTACTTC | CASSLHPGTSRETQYF
TRBJ2-5 | TRBD2 | few | TRBV20-1 | TGCAGTGCTAGAGGCCCCCAACTAGCGGGAGGTGTGGAGACCCAGTACTTC | CSARGPQLAGGVETQYF
TRBJ2-5 | TRBD1 | NA | TRBV7-6 | TGTGCCAGCAGCCACGGGACAGGGGACGGGGAGACCCAGTACTTC | CASSHGTGDGETQYF
TRBJ2-3 | NA | NA | TRBV7-2 | TGTGCCAGCAGCTTAAACCGGTTGGATACGCAGTATTTT | CASSLNRLDTQYF
TRBJ1-2 | NA | NA | TRBV7-2 | TGTGCCAGCAGCTTAGGGACAGTTTTGTATGGCTACACCTTC | CASSLGTVLYGYTF
TRBJ1-1 | NA | few | TRBV19 | TGTGCCAGTAGTTTGACAGATAACACTGAAGCTTTCTTT | CASSLTDNTEAFF
TRBJ2-3 | NA | many | TRBV29-1 | TGCAGCGTTGAAGGCTTTAGCACAGATACGCAGTATTTT | CSVEGFSTDTQYF
TRBJ2-1 | TRBD2 | NA | TRBV20-1 | TGCAGTGCTTTTAGCGGACTAGCGGGGAATGAGCAGTTCTTC | CSAFSGLAGNEQFF